The rows below give T cell receptor beta chains drawn from one sample of a study of T-cell memory formation after mild COVID-19. TCRdb reanalysed the 5' RACE reads using MiXCR and keeps one entry per CDR3 protein. There are 300,000 to 400,000 distinct CDR3 sequences in the sample; 20% to 25% occur only once, and 9.5% to 15% lies in the top ten. Sequencing used PBMCs or a T cell subset sorted from them (not recorded which). The receptors were gathered from an adult woman who had mild COVID-19 (a few samples of this study predate the infection). Cell type and time point are not known. Each CDR3 is given with its conserved first and last residue. D genes are given only for firm matches. Expanded clones get a size class; other rows say once, few or many, or leave the size out.

D gene: NA
V gene: TRBV20-1
J gene: TRBJ2-3
clone size: NA
CDR3 protein: CSAGVWDSTDTQYF
CDR3 DNA: TGCAGTGCAGGCGTATGGGATTCCACAGATACGCAGTATTTT

D gene: NA
V gene: TRBV4-3
J gene: TRBJ2-2
clone size: NA
CDR3 protein: CASSQAGASTGELFF
CDR3 DNA: TGCGCCAGCAGCCAGGCAGGGGCCAGCACCGGGGAGCTGTTTTTT

D gene: TRBD1
V gene: TRBV20-1
J gene: TRBJ2-1
clone size: few
CDR3 protein: CSARDWATGGSDNEQFF
CDR3 DNA: TGCAGTGCTAGAGATTGGGCGACAGGGGGGTCGGACAATGAGCAGTTCTTC

D gene: TRBD1
V gene: TRBV7-2
J gene: TRBJ2-1
clone size: NA
CDR3 protein: CASSLIGTGSFF
CDR3 DNA: TGTGCCAGCAGCTTGATCGGGACAGGGTCGTTCTTC

D gene: TRBD1
V gene: TRBV3-1
J gene: TRBJ1-1
clone size: NA
CDR3 protein: CASSQDLVTGAEAFF
CDR3 DNA: TGTGCCAGCAGCCAAGATCTTGTGACAGGGGCTGAAGCTTTCTTT

D gene: NA
V gene: TRBV6-6
J gene: TRBJ1-2
clone size: many
CDR3 protein: CASSYGDGYTF
CDR3 DNA: TGTGCCAGCAGTTACGGGGACGGCTACACCTTC

D gene: NA
V gene: TRBV9
J gene: TRBJ2-4
clone size: NA
CDR3 protein: CASSIDWAKNIQYF
CDR3 DNA: TGTGCCAGCAGTATAGACTGGGCCAAAAACATTCAGTACTTC

D gene: TRBD1
V gene: TRBV6-1
J gene: TRBJ2-3
clone size: few
CDR3 protein: CASKGALGVGTDTQYF
CDR3 DNA: TGTGCCAGCAAGGGGGCTTTGGGAGTTGGCACAGATACGCAGTATTTT

D gene: NA
V gene: TRBV19
J gene: TRBJ2-5
clone size: once
CDR3 protein: CASSRAGQGPQETQYF
CDR3 DNA: TGTGCCAGTAGTAGAGCCGGGCAGGGTCCCCAAGAGACCCAGTACTTC

D gene: TRBD1
V gene: TRBV5-1
J gene: TRBJ2-7
clone size: NA
CDR3 protein: CASSLGGQGDHEQYF
CDR3 DNA: TGCGCCAGCAGCTTGGGGGGACAGGGGGACCACGAGCAGTACTTC

D gene: NA
V gene: TRBV2
J gene: TRBJ2-3
clone size: NA
CDR3 protein: CALNGEITDTQYF
CDR3 DNA: TGTGCCCTAAACGGAGAGATTACAGATACGCAGTATTTT

D gene: NA
V gene: TRBV5-1
J gene: TRBJ2-1
clone size: NA
CDR3 protein: CASSPGETSYNEQFF
CDR3 DNA: TGCGCCAGCTCTCCGGGGGAGACCTCCTACAATGAGCAGTTCTTC

D gene: NA
V gene: TRBV30
J gene: TRBJ1-4
clone size: few
CDR3 protein: CAWSIGEKLFF
CDR3 DNA: TGTGCCTGGAGTATAGGTGAAAAACTGTTTTTT

D gene: NA
V gene: TRBV7-9
J gene: TRBJ1-1
clone size: few
CDR3 protein: CASSLRRERDRSWTEAFF
CDR3 DNA: TGTGCCAGCAGCTTACGCCGAGAGAGAGACAGGAGTTGGACTGAAGCTTTCTTT

D gene: NA
V gene: TRBV19
J gene: TRBJ2-3
clone size: NA
CDR3 protein: CASSLRETDTQYF
CDR3 DNA: TGTGCCAGTAGCCTCCGGGAGACAGATACGCAGTATTTT

D gene: NA
V gene: TRBV5-1
J gene: TRBJ2-5
clone size: many
CDR3 protein: CASSLNSQETQYF
CDR3 DNA: TGCGCCAGCAGCTTAAACAGCCAAGAGACCCAGTACTTC

D gene: NA
V gene: TRBV6-6
J gene: TRBJ2-3
clone size: few
CDR3 protein: CAASPRSGGTDTQYF
CDR3 DNA: TGTGCCGCCAGCCCCCGGAGTGGCGGAACAGATACGCAGTATTTT

D gene: TRBD1
V gene: TRBV27
J gene: TRBJ1-1
clone size: few
CDR3 protein: CASSLHRGTEAFF
CDR3 DNA: TGTGCCAGCAGTCTTCACAGGGGAACTGAAGCTTTCTTT

D gene: NA
V gene: TRBV7-9
J gene: TRBJ2-5
clone size: few
CDR3 protein: CASSPRTVGAETQYF
CDR3 DNA: TGTGCCAGCAGCCCCAGGACAGTAGGGGCGGAGACCCAGTACTTC

D gene: NA
V gene: TRBV12-3/TRBV12-4
J gene: TRBJ1-4
clone size: NA
CDR3 protein: CASSSRTEKLFF
CDR3 DNA: TGTGCCAGCAGTTCCCGGACCGAAAAACTGTTTTTT

D gene: NA
V gene: TRBV7-9
J gene: TRBJ2-2
clone size: few
CDR3 protein: CASSLMAVTGELFF
CDR3 DNA: TGTGCCAGCAGCTTAATGGCCGTGACCGGGGAGCTGTTTTTT

D gene: TRBD2
V gene: TRBV12-3/TRBV12-4
J gene: TRBJ2-5
clone size: few
CDR3 protein: CASSSGGLQYF
CDR3 DNA: TGTGCCAGCTCGAGCGGGGGGCTCCAGTACTTC

D gene: TRBD2
V gene: TRBV4-1
J gene: TRBJ2-7
clone size: NA
CDR3 protein: CASSQGLAGGSPYEQYF
CDR3 DNA: TGCGCCAGCAGCCAAGGGTTAGCGGGGGGCTCGCCCTACGAGCAGTACTTC

D gene: TRBD2
V gene: TRBV7-3
J gene: TRBJ2-3
clone size: few
CDR3 protein: CASSLATSGGQDTQYF
CDR3 DNA: TGTGCCAGCAGCTTGGCCACTAGCGGGGGACAAGATACGCAGTATTTT

D gene: TRBD1
V gene: TRBV29-1
J gene: TRBJ1-3
clone size: NA
CDR3 protein: CSVAGTGPGNTIYF
CDR3 DNA: TGCAGCGTTGCCGGGACAGGGCCAGGAAACACCATATATTTT

D gene: NA
V gene: TRBV2
J gene: TRBJ2-5
clone size: many
CDR3 protein: CASSRTIQETQYF
CDR3 DNA: TGTGCCAGCAGTAGGACCATCCAAGAGACCCAGTACTTC

D gene: NA
V gene: TRBV4-3
J gene: TRBJ2-1
clone size: NA
CDR3 protein: CASSQEVVHEQFF
CDR3 DNA: TGCGCCAGCAGCCAAGAGGTTGTCCATGAGCAGTTCTTC

D gene: TRBD2
V gene: TRBV27
J gene: TRBJ2-3
clone size: once
CDR3 protein: CASSLVLGGGPGVDTQYF
CDR3 DNA: TGTGCCAGCAGTTTAGTCCTAGGCGGGGGGCCGGGGGTAGATACGCAGTATTTT

D gene: TRBD1
V gene: TRBV27
J gene: TRBJ2-1
clone size: few
CDR3 protein: CASSPGQRQGEFF
CDR3 DNA: TGTGCCAGCAGTCCCGGCCAGCGACAGGGGGAGTTCTTC

D gene: NA
V gene: TRBV11-3
J gene: TRBJ1-1
clone size: NA
CDR3 protein: CASTLSGQNTEAFF
CDR3 DNA: TGTGCCAGCACCCTTTCGGGGCAGAACACTGAAGCTTTCTTT

D gene: TRBD2
V gene: TRBV20-1
J gene: TRBJ2-7
clone size: few
CDR3 protein: CSARDFSGANYEQYF
CDR3 DNA: TGCAGTGCTAGGGACTTTAGCGGGGCGAATTACGAGCAGTACTTC

D gene: NA
V gene: TRBV12-3/TRBV12-4
J gene: TRBJ2-5
clone size: NA
CDR3 protein: CASSRGWEETQYF
CDR3 DNA: TGTGCCAGCAGTCGGGGGTGGGAAGAGACCCAGTACTTC

D gene: TRBD1
V gene: TRBV6-2/TRBV6-3
J gene: TRBJ2-1
clone size: few
CDR3 protein: CASSFGTGVGNEQFF
CDR3 DNA: TGTGCCAGCAGTTTCGGGACAGGGGTAGGCAATGAGCAGTTCTTC

D gene: NA
V gene: TRBV4-2
J gene: TRBJ1-1
clone size: NA
CDR3 protein: CASSQDLGQMNTEAFF
CDR3 DNA: TGTGCCAGCAGCCAAGATCTGGGGCAGATGAACACTGAAGCTTTCTTT

D gene: TRBD2
V gene: TRBV6-1
J gene: TRBJ2-1
clone size: NA
CDR3 protein: CASLTSGRSGEQFF
CDR3 DNA: TGTGCCAGCCTTACTAGCGGGAGGTCCGGTGAGCAGTTCTTC

D gene: TRBD1
V gene: TRBV5-1
J gene: TRBJ2-1
clone size: NA
CDR3 protein: CASSPPGQGSLSYNEQFF
CDR3 DNA: TGCGCCAGCAGCCCCCCGGGACAGGGGTCCCTCTCCTACAATGAGCAGTTCTTC

D gene: TRBD2
V gene: TRBV9
J gene: TRBJ2-3
clone size: few
CDR3 protein: CASSSPGGGDTDTQYF
CDR3 DNA: TGTGCCAGCAGCTCCCCAGGCGGGGGGGACACAGATACGCAGTATTTT

D gene: NA
V gene: TRBV10-3
J gene: TRBJ2-7
clone size: NA
CDR3 protein: CAISEEVSGNYEQYF
CDR3 DNA: TGTGCCATCAGTGAGGAGGTTAGCGGAAACTACGAGCAGTACTTC

D gene: NA
V gene: TRBV18
J gene: TRBJ2-7
clone size: NA
CDR3 protein: CASSNHRRLLSYEQYF
CDR3 DNA: TGTGCCAGCTCCAACCATCGGAGACTTCTCTCCTACGAGCAGTACTTC

D gene: NA
V gene: TRBV2
J gene: TRBJ1-5
clone size: few
CDR3 protein: CASTGSNQPQHF
CDR3 DNA: TGTGCCAGCACTGGCAGCAATCAGCCCCAGCATTTT

D gene: TRBD2
V gene: TRBV7-6
J gene: TRBJ2-3
clone size: NA
CDR3 protein: CASSPLHGSGGTDTQYF
CDR3 DNA: TGTGCCAGCAGCCCCCTCCATGGGTCGGGAGGGACAGATACGCAGTATTTT

D gene: NA
V gene: TRBV6-5
J gene: TRBJ1-1
clone size: few
CDR3 protein: CASSPGGITEAFF
CDR3 DNA: TGTGCCAGCAGTCCCGGGGGGATCACTGAAGCTTTCTTT

D gene: TRBD1
V gene: TRBV9
J gene: TRBJ2-1
clone size: few
CDR3 protein: CASSVSGTGYEQFF
CDR3 DNA: TGTGCCAGCAGCGTTTCCGGGACAGGGTATGAGCAGTTCTTC

D gene: NA
V gene: TRBV7-2
J gene: TRBJ2-4
clone size: NA
CDR3 protein: CASSLGGTIAKNIQYF
CDR3 DNA: TGTGCCAGCAGCTTAGGAGGCACAATAGCCAAAAACATTCAGTACTTC

D gene: NA
V gene: TRBV10-3
J gene: TRBJ2-3
clone size: few
CDR3 protein: CAISEWMRGDTQYF
CDR3 DNA: TGTGCCATCAGTGAATGGATGAGGGGGGATACGCAGTATTTT

D gene: NA
V gene: TRBV11-2
J gene: TRBJ1-2
clone size: NA
CDR3 protein: CASSLEFRGAGYTF
CDR3 DNA: TGTGCCAGCAGCTTAGAATTTCGGGGGGCCGGCTACACCTTC

D gene: TRBD2
V gene: TRBV15
J gene: TRBJ2-5
clone size: NA
CDR3 protein: CATRDGGTQETQYF
CDR3 DNA: TGTGCCACCAGGGACGGGGGGACCCAAGAGACCCAGTACTTC

D gene: NA
V gene: TRBV5-4
J gene: TRBJ2-5
clone size: NA
CDR3 protein: CASRKTGTLQETQYF
CDR3 DNA: TGTGCCAGCAGAAAAACCGGGACACTACAAGAGACCCAGTACTTC

D gene: TRBD2
V gene: TRBV20-1
J gene: TRBJ2-1
clone size: NA
CDR3 protein: CSARPIGGRVNEQFF
CDR3 DNA: TGCAGTGCTAGGCCCATTGGCGGGAGGGTAAATGAGCAGTTCTTC

D gene: NA
V gene: TRBV29-1
J gene: TRBJ1-1
clone size: NA
CDR3 protein: CSVRGGVDTEAFF
CDR3 DNA: TGCAGCGTTCGGGGAGGGGTGGACACTGAAGCTTTCTTT

D gene: NA
V gene: TRBV15
J gene: TRBJ2-3
clone size: NA
CDR3 protein: CATSTSLATQYF
CDR3 DNA: TGTGCCACCAGCACCTCTCTTGCCACGCAGTATTTT

D gene: TRBD2
V gene: TRBV6-5
J gene: TRBJ2-2
clone size: few
CDR3 protein: CASSRGLARITGELFF
CDR3 DNA: TGTGCCAGCAGTCGCGGACTAGCGAGAATCACCGGGGAGCTGTTTTTT

D gene: NA
V gene: TRBV24-1
J gene: TRBJ1-2
clone size: few
CDR3 protein: CATSDLGQRYGYTF
CDR3 DNA: TGTGCCACCAGTGATTTGGGGCAGCGCTATGGCTACACCTTC

D gene: NA
V gene: TRBV9
J gene: TRBJ2-3
clone size: few
CDR3 protein: CASSVATANTQYF
CDR3 DNA: TGTGCCAGCAGCGTAGCTACAGCCAATACGCAGTATTTT

D gene: NA
V gene: TRBV3-1
J gene: TRBJ1-1
clone size: NA
CDR3 protein: CASSQDLAGGTEAFF
CDR3 DNA: TGTGCCAGCAGCCAAGATCTGGCCGGGGGCACTGAAGCTTTCTTT